These T cell receptor beta chains were read from a single sample in a study of cytomegalovirus exposure and HLA in healthy donors. This table comes from immunoSEQ multiplex PCR, and its TCRdb copy is limited to in-frame clones, with some not included. The sample records about 200,000 clones, roughly 80% being singletons. The material sequenced was PBMCs. These receptors all stem from a man aged 25 to 40 in good health and CMV-seronegative. The CDR3 runs from the conserved cysteine through the conserved F or W. A D gene is named only where the DNA matches it firmly. A clone size is listed for some rows: how often the clone was seen (once, few, many), or a class if it is expanded.

v_call,d_call,clone_size,j_call,cdr3_nt,cdr3_aa
TRBV4-1,.,.,TRBJ1-5,TGCGCCAGCAGCCAAGTCGGTAATCAGCCCCAGCATTTT,CASSQVGNQPQHF
TRBV7-9,.,.,TRBJ2-7,TGTGCCAGCAGCCCCGGCCTCAACTACGAGCAGTACTTC,CASSPGLNYEQYF
TRBV5-4,.,.,TRBJ1-2,TGTGCCAGCAGCTTGGCAGGGGTCCGCAACTATGGCTACACCTTC,CASSLAGVRNYGYTF
TRBV5-4,TRBD2,few,TRBJ2-5,TGTGCCAGCAGCTTGTCCGTCGCTAGCGGGACCCAAGAGACCCAGTACTTC,CASSLSVASGTQETQYF
TRBV4-1,.,.,TRBJ1-3,TGCGCCAGCAGCCAAGTTTTCAACCGGGACTCCGGAAACACCATATATTTT,CASSQVFNRDSGNTIYF
TRBV5-6,TRBD1,few,TRBJ1-2,TGTGCCAGCAGCCGGGACAGCCTCTATGGCTACACCTTC,CASSRDSLYGYTF
TRBV29-1,.,.,TRBJ1-2,TGCAGCGTTGACGCAGGGGCCAATGGCTACACCTTC,CSVDAGANGYTF
TRBV27,TRBD2,.,TRBJ2-1,TGTGCCAGCAGGACTAGCGGGGGGCCTTACAATGAGCAGTTCTTC,CASRTSGGPYNEQFF
TRBV27,TRBD2,.,TRBJ2-3,TGTGCCAGCAGTTCCCCAGCGGGGGCCACAGATACGCAGTATTTT,CASSSPAGATDTQYF
TRBV18,.,.,TRBJ1-1,TGTGCCAGCTCACCAGTAAGTGGAGGGATTAACACTGAAGCTTTCTTT,CASSPVSGGINTEAFF
TRBV18,.,.,TRBJ1-1,TGTGCCAGCTCCACACAGGGCGGAGGAACTGAAGCTTTCTTT,CASSTQGGGTEAFF
TRBV14,TRBD1,.,TRBJ1-2,TGTGCCAGCAGCCAGCACAGGGGGGAGTATGGCTACACCTTC,CASSQHRGEYGYTF
TRBV10-2,.,.,TRBJ1-1,TGCGCCAGCAGGAGGGAGGGGGTGGGAAACACTGAAGCTTTCTTT,CASRREGVGNTEAFF
TRBV19,TRBD2,.,TRBJ2-7,TGTGCCAGTAGTATATGGGGGGGACCCTACGAGCAGTACTTC,CASSIWGGPYEQYF
TRBV18,.,.,TRBJ1-5,TGTGCCAGCTCCATCGGAGGAGCCCAGCATTTT,CASSIGGAQHF
TRBV7-9,TRBD2,.,TRBJ2-5,TGTGCCAGCAGCTTCGGCGGGGGGACAGAGACCCAGTACTTC,CASSFGGGTETQYF
TRBV11-2,TRBD1,.,TRBJ1-2,TGTGCCAGCAGCTTAGATCCTTCTATGGAGGGGGCAGGAGGCTACACCTTC,CASSLDPSMEGAGGYTF
TRBV6-1,TRBD1,few,TRBJ1-1,TGTGCCAGCAGTGAGGGGACAGGGTTAGCAGCTTTCTTT,CASSEGTGLAAFF
TRBV9,.,.,TRBJ1-2,TGTGCCAGCAGCTCCTCCGGAGGCTATGGCTACACCTTC,CASSSSGGYGYTF
TRBV28,.,.,TRBJ1-5,TGTGCCAGCAGCCTAAATCAGCCCCAGCATTTT,CASSLNQPQHF
TRBV7-8,.,.,TRBJ1-2,TGTGCCAGCAGCTCCTCTCTCCAGGCCGAGTTTTTAAACTATGGCTACACCTTC,CASSSSLQAEFLNYGYTF
TRBV7-9,TRBD2,.,TRBJ2-1,TGTGCCAGCAGCTTAAGCCTTATCGGCGGGGGAAACAATGAGCAGTTCTTC,CASSLSLIGGGNNEQFF
TRBV27,TRBD1,.,TRBJ1-3,TGTGCCAGCAGTCGCGGACAGGGCTCTGGAAACACCATATATTTT,CASSRGQGSGNTIYF
TRBV15,.,.,TRBJ2-5,TGTGCCACCAGCACTATGACTGGAGGAGAGACCCAGTACTTC,CATSTMTGGETQYF
TRBV19,TRBD1,few,TRBJ2-1,TGTGCCAGTAGTCCCGGGACAGCGCACAATGAGCAGTTCTTC,CASSPGTAHNEQFF
TRBV10-2,TRBD1,once,TRBJ1-4,TGCGCCAGCAGTGGCCAGGGGGAAAGTGAAAAACTGTTTTTT,CASSGQGESEKLFF
TRBV10-2,TRBD1,.,TRBJ1-3,TGCGCCAGCAGTGAGGCTTACAGGGGTCCTGGAAACACCATATATTTT,CASSEAYRGPGNTIYF
TRBV19,.,.,TRBJ1-2,TGTGCCAGTACCGACACCGACTATGGCTACACCTTC,CASTDTDYGYTF
TRBV6-5,.,.,TRBJ1-2,TGTGCCAGCAGTTCCACCCCGGAGCAGGGGCTACGAGGCTACACCTTC,CASSSTPEQGLRGYTF